What follows are 32 T cell receptor beta chains derived from one specimen sequenced in a study of blood T cell repertoires in COVID-19. Clones were sequenced by immunoSEQ multiplex PCR, and TCRdb holds only the in-frame ones, with some missing. The table shows some 170,000 clones, with about 90% occurring only once. The source material was PBMCs or T cells enriched from blood (not recorded which). These receptors were taken from a human donor with acute COVID-19. The donor label of this sample is uncertain.

The chain uses TRBV6-2 or TRBV6-3 and TRBJ2-7, with 7 bases that match TRBD1. The CDR3 totals 16 residues. Germline V CDR1 and CDR2: MNHEY, SVGEGT. After removal of 2 bases from V and 1 base from J, the junction contained 8 bases not matched to a gene. The CDR3 coding sequence is TGTGCCAGCAGTTACGCGACAGGGCTAGGTTCCTACGAGCAGTACTTC. Translation gives CASSYATGLGSYEQYF.

The chain has TRBV27 and TRBJ1-2; possibly TRBD1 for D (5 bases). V was pared by 8 bases and J by 5 bases, with 24 bases between. Germline-derived CDR1 and CDR2 are MNHEY and SMNVEV (reference sequence). CDR3 length: 16 amino acids. For the CDR3, the DNA is TGTGCCAGCGGAAACCCCGGGGGAATGGAGGGGTATGGCTACACCTTC. Its protein product is CASGNPGGMEGYGYTF.

V and J are TRBV27 and TRBJ1-2; D might be TRBD1 (5 bases). This CDR3 has 16 residues. Trimming left V 6 bases short and J 8 bases short, with 25 bases between. Germline V gene lookup returns CDR1 MNHEY and CDR2 SMNVEV (reference sequence). The CDR3, as DNA: TGTGCCAGCAGACCGATCTTAAGACAGTATATGGGGGGCTACACCTTC. Its translation is CASRPILRQYMGGYTF.

V is TRBV11-3 and J is TRBJ2-2, with D perhaps TRBD2 (5 bases). Germline CDR1 reads SGHNT; CDR2 reads YENEEA. V was pared by 4 bases and J by 1 base, with 13 bases between. The CDR3 is 16 residues long. The CDR3 DNA sequence: TGTGCCAGCAGCTCCCGGGGTACGCTGAACACCGGGGAGCTGTTTTTT. Its protein is CASSSRGTLNTGELFF.

The V call is TRBV29-1, the J call TRBJ2-7, with TRBD1 identical over 11 bases. CDR3 size: 14 residues. Trimming cost V 5 bases and J 2 bases; bases outside gene matches: 5. Per germline, CDR1 SQVTM and CDR2 ANQGSEA. The CDR3 is CSVLGTGGAYEQYF. In DNA, the CDR3 is TGCAGCGTTCTCGGGACAGGGGGAGCCTACGAGCAGTACTTC.

This sequence joins TRBV5-4 and TRBJ1-1; perhaps TRBD1 as D (5 bases). The CDR3 runs to 13 residues. Trimming stripped 0 bases from V and 7 bases from J, with 10 bases between. Germline CDR1 reads SGHNT; CDR2 reads YYREEE (reference sequence). CDR3 sequence reads: CASSLAGSGEAFF. The CDR3 DNA reads TGTGCCAGCAGCTTGGCAGGGTCGGGTGAAGCTTTCTTT.

The chain uses TRBV6-2 or TRBV6-3 and TRBJ2-7; no clear D gene. CDR3 length: 17 residues. The V end lost 0 bases, the J end lost 0 bases, and 15 bases lay between the germline ends. The V gene's germline CDR1 is MNHEY and CDR2 SVGEGT. The CDR3 region is CASSYSTQSASSYEQYF. Written as DNA, the CDR3 is TGTGCCAGCAGTTACTCGACACAGTCAGCCAGCTCCTACGAGCAGTACTTC.

In nucleotides, the CDR3 is TGTGCCAGCAGTTCCGCGGGGATCTACGAGCAGTACTTC. This encodes CASSSAGIYEQYF. The gene calls are TRBV12-3 or TRBV12-4 and TRBJ2-7; weak D call: TRBD2 (6 bases). This CDR3 has 13 amino acids. Between the trimmed V and J ends, which lost 4 bases and 3 bases, there was a span of 10 bases.

The V call is TRBV6-5, the J call TRBJ1-5; D unclear. V was clipped by 8 bases and J by 5 bases, with 16 bases between them. Germline values: CDR1 MNHEY, CDR2 SVGAGI. The CDR3 contains 14 residues. The CDR3 DNA is TGTGCCAGCCGGTTAGGGAGTTCCGATCAGCCCCAGCATTTT. This encodes CASRLGSSDQPQHF.

This chain links TRBV5-5 with TRBJ2-4; TRBD1 is a possible D gene (6 bases). CDR1 SGHKS and CDR2 YYEKEE come from the germline V gene (reference sequence). This CDR3 is 16 amino acids long. V gave up 3 bases and J gave up 6 bases, with 19 bases separating them. This CDR3 reads CASSSQRERTANIQYF. CDR3 nucleotides: TGTGCCAGCAGCTCCCAAAGGGAAAGGACAGCAAACATTCAGTACTTC.

The chain employs TRBV7-2 and TRBJ2-7, with D possibly being TRBD2 (5 bases). V lost 5 bases and J lost 3, with 14 bases in between. The germline V gene has CDR1 SGHTA and CDR2 FQGNSA. The CDR3 has 14 amino acids. The CDR3 protein is CASSPGGPIYEQYF. Written as DNA, the CDR3 is TGTGCCAGCAGCCCCGGAGGTCCCATCTACGAGCAGTACTTC.

This clone was observed once. The chain employs TRBV6-5 and TRBJ1-6; 9 nucleotides agree with TRBD1. Trimming removed 6 bases from V and 8 bases from J; junction bases left unmatched: 5. The germline V gene has CDR1 MNHEY and CDR2 SVGAGI. The CDR3 covers 14 residues. CDR3: CASRPGQGYSPLHF. The CDR3 DNA is TGTGCCAGCAGGCCGGGACAGGGCTATTCACCCCTCCACTTT.

The chain couples TRBV12-3 or TRBV12-4 to TRBJ2-7, with a tentative D call TRBD1 (5 bases). This CDR3 is 13 amino acids long. The germline V and J ends were trimmed by 6 bases and 3 bases, with 12 bases remaining between them. The CDR3 spells CASRYTGFYEQYF. The CDR3 DNA reads TGTGCCAGCAGATATACAGGATTCTACGAGCAGTACTTC.

This sequence joins TRBV30 and TRBJ1-2; D remains ambiguous. The CDR3 spans 11 residues. Between the trimmed V and J ends, which lost 4 bases and 7 bases, there was a span of 10 bases. CDR1 and CDR2 (germline): GTSNPN, SVGIG (reference sequence). The CDR3 reads CAWNGGGGYTF. In DNA form, the CDR3 reads TGTGCCTGGAATGGTGGCGGTGGCTACACCTTC.

The genes are TRBV14 and TRBJ1-6; possibly TRBD1 for D (5 bases). The germline V gene encodes CDR1 SGHDN and CDR2 FVKESK. CDR3 length: 15 amino acids. Trimming took 0 bases from V and 5 from J, leaving 8 bases between them. The CDR3 sequence is CASSQELGDNSPLHF. The CDR3 DNA reads as TGTGCCAGCAGCCAAGAATTAGGGGATAATTCACCCCTCCACTTT.

The chain uses TRBV5-1 and TRBJ1-2; 9 bases line up with TRBD1. CDR1 is SGHRS, CDR2 YFSETQ, per germline. CDR3 length equals 17 residues. Germline trimming cut 0 bases from V and 3 bases from J; bases unmatched to any gene: 9. CDR3 DNA sequence: TGCGCCAGCAGCTTGGGAGACCAGACAGGGGGAGACTATGGCTACACCTTC. The encoded protein is CASSLGDQTGGDYGYTF. Full variable domain (missing parts from reference TRBV5-1 and TRBJ1-2): KAGVTQTPRYLIKTRGQQVTLSCSPISGHRSVSWYQQTPGQGLQFLFEYFSETQRNKGNFPGRFSGRQFSNSRSEMNVSTLELGDSALYLCASSLGDQTGGDYGYTFGSGTRLTVV.

This chain links TRBV11-3 with TRBJ2-5; possible D gene TRBD1, 5 bases. Trimming removed 0 bases from V and 3 bases from J, with 11 bases in between. The germline CDR1 and CDR2 sequences are SGHNT and YENEEA. This CDR3 region has 15 residues. CDR3: CASSLDHGREETQYF. The CDR3 DNA reads TGTGCCAGCAGCTTAGATCATGGCAGGGAAGAGACCCAGTACTTC.

V is TRBV18 and J is TRBJ1-2; D remains ambiguous. Trimming took off 3 bases at V and 4 bases at J, with 18 bases between the two ends. CDR3 length: 16 amino acids. From germline, CDR1 is KGHSH and CDR2 LQKENI. CDR3 bases: TGTGCCAGCTCACCGTCTTTTGGGCAGCCGAGCTATGGCTACACCTTC. Translated, it gives CASSPSFGQPSYGYTF.

The V and J genes are TRBV3-1 (or the pseudogene TRBV3-2) and TRBJ1-2; D might be TRBD1 (5 bases). Deletions cut 1 base from V and 8 bases from J, with 14 bases between. Germline values: CDR1 LGHDT, CDR2 YNNKEL (reference sequence). The CDR3 is made up of 14 amino acids. CDR3 sequence: CASSQVVRGEGYTF. CDR3 in DNA: TGTGCCAGCAGCCAAGTGGTCCGGGGGGAGGGCTACACCTTC.

V is TRBV7-9 and J is TRBJ2-7, with D possibly TRBD1 on 6 matching bases. Germline-derived CDR1 and CDR2 are SEHNR and FQNEAQ (reference sequence). V was pared by 11 bases and J by 1 base, with 15 bases between. The CDR3 contains 13 residues. CDR3 loop: CAVTGPLSYEQYF. The CDR3 nucleotides are TGTGCCGTCACAGGGCCCCTTTCCTACGAGCAGTACTTC.

This chain links TRBV7-3 with TRBJ2-1; TRBD1 is a possible D gene (5 bases). The germline V gene encodes CDR1 SGHTA and CDR2 FQGTGA. Trimming took 5 bases from V and 2 from J, leaving 13 bases between them. This CDR3 spans 15 amino acids. CDR3 in DNA: TGTGCCAGCAGCCGAAAGACAGAACCCTACAATGAGCAGTTCTTC. Its protein product is CASSRKTEPYNEQFF.

The chain has TRBV30 and TRBJ2-5; 8 bases are shared with TRBD1. The CDR3 loop spans 14 amino acids. The V and J ends lost 4 bases and 4 bases, in that order; junction bases with no gene match: 8. CDR1 is GTSNPN, CDR2 SVGIG, per germline (reference sequence). The chain's CDR3 is CAWTTGASIETQYF. The CDR3 nucleotides are TGTGCCTGGACGACAGGGGCAAGTATAGAGACCCAGTACTTC. The complete variable domain, with remaining parts taken from reference TRBV30 and TRBJ2-5, reads SQTIHQWPATLVQPVGSPLSLECTVEGTSNPNLYWYRQAAGRGLQLLFYSVGIGQISSEVPQNLSASRPQDRQFILSSKKLLLSDSGFYLCAWTTGASIETQYFGPGTRLLVL.

This rearrangement joins TRBV18 to TRBJ2-2; D is possibly TRBD1 (5 bases). In germline, CDR1 is KGHSH, CDR2 LQKENI. The V gene lost 3 bases and the J gene lost 1 base, with 9 bases spanning the gap. This CDR3 contains 15 residues. CDR3 nucleotides: TGTGCCAGCTCACCTACCAGGGAGAACACCGGGGAGCTGTTTTTT. It translates to CASSPTRENTGELFF.

This rearrangement joins TRBV14 to TRBJ1-1; possibly TRBD1 for D (6 bases). V dropped 5 bases and J dropped 0 bases, with 13 bases sitting between them. CDR1 is SGHDN, CDR2 FVKESK, per germline. The CDR3 is made up of 15 amino acids. The CDR3 loop reads CASSSDSRMNTEAFF. For the CDR3, the DNA is TGTGCCAGCAGCTCGGACAGTCGCATGAACACTGAAGCTTTCTTT. Based on the CDR3 plus reference TRBV14 and TRBJ1-1, the full variable domain is EAGVTQFPSHSVIEKGQTVTLRCDPISGHDNLYWYRRVMGKEIKFLLHFVKESKQDESGMPNNRFLAERTGGTYSTLKVQPAELEDSGVYFCASSSDSRMNTEAFFGQGTRLTVV.

The genes are TRBV7-8 and TRBJ2-5; D uncertain. CDR3 length: 15 amino acids. V dropped 2 bases and J dropped 3 bases, with 13 bases sitting between them. CDR1 and CDR2 from the germline V gene are SGHVS and FQNEAQ. The CDR3 spells CASSLRRVSKETQYF. DNA of the CDR3: TGTGCCAGCAGCTTACGCCGGGTGTCAAAAGAGACCCAGTACTTC.

The chain has TRBV5-1 and TRBJ1-1; no reliable D call. Trimming cost V 4 bases and J 1 base, with 20 bases left between them. The CDR3 is made up of 17 amino acids. From germline, CDR1 is SGHRS and CDR2 YFSETQ. As DNA, the CDR3 is TGCGCCAGCAGCCACCTGACTATGACGGCGTGGAACACTGAAGCTTTCTTT. Translation gives CASSHLTMTAWNTEAFF. The full variable domain, in which reference TRBV5-1 and TRBJ1-1 provide the parts outside the CDR3, is KAGVTQTPRYLIKTRGQQVTLSCSPISGHRSVSWYQQTPGQGLQFLFEYFSETQRNKGNFPGRFSGRQFSNSRSEMNVSTLELGDSALYLCASSHLTMTAWNTEAFFGQGTRLTVV.

The CDR3 loop reads CASSSEDRGVTEAFF. As DNA, the CDR3 is TGTGCCAGCAGCTCCGAGGACAGGGGGGTTACTGAAGCTTTCTTT. J is TRBJ1-1 and V is TRBV7-9, with TRBD1 matching 10 bases. With V trimmed by 4 bases and J by 5 bases, 7 bases remained unmatched. This CDR3 has 15 residues. The germline gives CDR1 SEHNR, CDR2 FQNEAQ (reference sequence).

The chain couples TRBV7-9 to TRBJ2-3; D is uncertain. The CDR3 sequence is 16 residues long. Trimming stripped 1 base from V and 0 bases from J, with 11 bases between. CDR1 and CDR2 from the germline V gene are SEHNR and FQNEAQ (reference sequence). The CDR3 region is CASSLGAFKSTDTQYF. The CDR3 DNA reads as TGTGCCAGCAGCTTAGGGGCCTTCAAGAGCACAGATACGCAGTATTTT.

The J gene is TRBJ2-7, the V gene TRBV6-6; 9 positions match TRBD2. The CDR3 is made up of 16 amino acids. Germline-derived CDR1 and CDR2 are MNHNY and SVGAGI (reference sequence). J gave up 2 bases and V 1 base, and 6 bases lay outside the gene matches. The CDR3 sequence is CASSYFSQRGAYEQYF. CDR3 in DNA: TGTGCCAGCAGTTACTTTAGCCAGCGGGGGGCCTACGAGCAGTACTTC.

V usage is TRBV10-2 and J usage is TRBJ1-6, with D perhaps matching TRBD1 (5 bases). Germline CDR1 and CDR2: WSHSY and SAAADI. Trimming stripped 5 bases from V and 5 bases from J, with 10 bases between. This CDR3 has 14 amino acids. The CDR3 is CASSFQGNNSPLHF. CDR3 DNA: TGCGCCAGCAGTTTTCAGGGAAATAATTCACCCCTCCACTTT.

J is TRBJ2-3 and V is TRBV27, with D possibly being TRBD2 (7 bases). Germline-derived CDR1 and CDR2 are MNHEY and SMNVEV (reference sequence). The CDR3 consists of 17 residues. V was shortened by 5 bases and J by 5 bases, with 23 bases between the two germline ends. CDR3 residues: CASSEGGGRQLIDTQYF. CDR3 coding DNA: TGTGCCAGCAGTGAAGGGGGGGGTAGACAACTTATAGATACGCAGTATTTT.

The chain couples TRBV19 to TRBJ2-3; 7 bases are shared with TRBD1. CDR3 size: 15 residues. Losses at the gene ends were 3 bases for V and 0 bases for J; bases not matched to a gene: 3. Germline V lookup: CDR1 LNHDA, CDR2 SQIVND (reference sequence). The CDR3 protein is CASSIGTASTDTQYF. In DNA, the CDR3 is TGTGCCAGTAGTATCGGGACAGCTAGCACAGATACGCAGTATTTT.